These 8 T cell receptor beta chains share one sample of origin, sequenced in a study of blood T cell repertoires in COVID-19. Profiling relied on immunoSEQ multiplex PCR, and the TCRdb table lists in-frame clones only, not all of them. The sample yields 350,000 to 400,000 clones, around 90% seen once. The specimen sequenced was peripheral blood. Source of these receptors: a woman in her twenties or thirties with COVID-19, enrolled during active disease.

This rearrangement joins TRBV28 to TRBJ1-2; TRBD1 is a possible D gene (6 bases). The CDR3 consists of 14 residues. Trimming removed 0 bases from V and 5 bases from J, with 10 bases in between. Germline V lookup: CDR1 MDHEN, CDR2 SYDVKM. CDR3 DNA sequence: TGTGCCAGCAGTTTATGGGGGACATCTTATGGCTACACCTTC. Amino acid sequence: CASSLWGTSYGYTF.

The chain joins TRBV4-3 to TRBJ1-4; 7 nucleotides agree with TRBD1. The germline V gene encodes CDR1 LGHNA and CDR2 YSLEER. This CDR3 is built from 15 residues. Losses at the gene ends were 3 bases for V and 4 bases for J; bases not matched to a gene: 5. CDR3 bases: TGCGCCAGCAGCCAGGCCGGGACAGTTAATGAAAAACTGTTTTTT. Translation gives CASSQAGTVNEKLFF.

Regarding this clone: Its ends do not fully match the called genes, so a read error is possible. The chain couples TRBV2 to TRBJ1-6, with D possibly TRBD1 on 5 matching bases. The CDR3 runs 15 residues. Germline CDR1 SNHLY, CDR2 FYNNEI. The CDR3 reads CASRTSRARDSPLHF. Written as DNA, the CDR3 is TGTGCCAGCAGGACCTCCAGGGCAAGGGATTCGCCCCTCCACTTT.

The J gene is TRBJ2-2, the V gene TRBV6-1; possibly TRBD2 for D (6 bases). Between the trimmed V and J ends, which lost 5 bases and 4 bases, there was a span of 8 bases. Looked up from germline, CDR1 is MNHNS and CDR2 is SASEGT. The CDR3 consists of 13 residues. CDR3 sequence (DNA): TGTGCCAGCAGTCACGGGGGCACCGGGGAGCTGTTTTTT. It yields the protein CASSHGGTGELFF.

The V and J genes are TRBV4-3 and TRBJ2-3, with 7 bases aligning to TRBD2. The CDR3 length is 17 residues. Germline values: CDR1 LGHNA, CDR2 YSLEER. The ends lost 3 bases at V and 3 bases at J; junction bases unmatched: 12. As DNA, the CDR3 is TGCGCCAGCAGCCATTATGTTGGGAGCGGGGAGACAGATACGCAGTATTTT. Protein product: CASSHYVGSGETDTQYF.

This chain uses TRBV5-5 with TRBJ2-7, with 9 bases fitting TRBD1. The length of the CDR3 is 15 residues. CDR1 SGHKS and CDR2 YYEKEE come from the germline V gene (reference sequence). The junction had 3 bases not matched to a gene; V was cut back by 0 bases and J by 2 bases. The CDR3 reads CASSLDRGPTYEQYF. The CDR3 nucleotides read TGTGCCAGCAGCTTGGACAGGGGGCCGACCTACGAGCAGTACTTC.

The chain carries TRBV6-2 or TRBV6-3 and TRBJ2-4, with 7 bases lining up with TRBD1. V trimming: 1 base; J trimming: 1 base; junction bases outside the gene matches: 4. The germline gives CDR1 MNHEY, CDR2 SVGEGT. This CDR3 has 16 amino acids. Here the CDR3 reads CASSYYQGVAKNIQYF. CDR3 sequence (DNA): TGTGCCAGCAGTTACTACCAGGGGGTGGCCAAAAACATTCAGTACTTC.

This chain connects TRBV6-4 to TRBJ2-3, with 9 bases that match TRBD2. CDR1 is MRHNA and CDR2 is SNTAGT in the germline V gene. This CDR3 spans 16 amino acids. V lost 8 bases and J lost 2; bases outside the gene matches: 11. The CDR3 DNA reads TGTGCCAGCCGTGCCGGGGCGGGGGGGCCCACAGATACGCAGTATTTT. Translated, it gives CASRAGAGGPTDTQYF.